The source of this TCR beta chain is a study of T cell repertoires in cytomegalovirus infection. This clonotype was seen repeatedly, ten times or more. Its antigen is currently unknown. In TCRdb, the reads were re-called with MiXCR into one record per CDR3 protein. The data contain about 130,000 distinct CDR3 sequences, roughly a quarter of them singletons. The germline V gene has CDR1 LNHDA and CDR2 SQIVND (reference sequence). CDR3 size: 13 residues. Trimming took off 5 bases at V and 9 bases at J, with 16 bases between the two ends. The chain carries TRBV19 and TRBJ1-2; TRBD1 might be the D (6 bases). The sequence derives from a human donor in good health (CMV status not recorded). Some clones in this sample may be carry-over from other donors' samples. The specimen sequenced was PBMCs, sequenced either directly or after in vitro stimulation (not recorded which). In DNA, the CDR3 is TGTGCCAGTAGTGAGCAGGGGAACAGACGCTACACCTTC. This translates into CASSEQGNRRYTF.